The T cell receptor beta chain described here comes from a study of blood T cell repertoires in COVID-19. In the study overall: In each case, the material was cDNA or gDNA derived from T cells, B-cell-depleted T cells, or PBMCs.

This clone showed up just a few times. Germline CDR1 and CDR2: LGHNT and FRNRAP. V lost 3 bases and J 8 bases, leaving 13 bases between the germline ends. The CDR3 length is 13 residues. In the authors' methods: The authors estimated nucleated cell counts from reference gene primer amplification. The method was immunoSEQ multiplex PCR; TCRdb's version includes in-frame clones alone and lacks a portion of them. V and J calls and clone size come straight from that table; D and trimming were deduced from the DNA. The sample lists some 300,000 clones; approximately 89% were seen once. The study recruited people aged roughly 18 to 89 years across under 25 US areas. Either two negative PCRs, clearance, or symptom resolution qualified Cohort 3 donors as recovered.

This sequence was found in a woman aged 25 to 39 who had recovered from COVID-19. The chain employs TRBV12-5 and TRBJ1-2; D is ambiguous. Material: PBMCs or T cells enriched from blood (not recorded which). In DNA form, the CDR3 reads TGTGCTAGTGGTTTATCCCCGACAATCGGCTACACCTTC. Amino acids: CASGLSPTIGYTF. Full variable domain (missing parts from reference TRBV12-5 and TRBJ1-2): DARVTQTPRHKVTEMGQEVTMRCQPILGHNTVFWYRQTMMQGLELLAYFRNRAPLDDSGMPKDRFSAEMPDATLATLKIQPSEPRDSAVYFCASGLSPTIGYTFGSGTRLTVV.